These 14 T cell receptor beta chains originate from one sample sequenced in a study of blood T cell repertoires in COVID-19 (dated by TCRdb to about 2020). Library creation used the immunoSEQ multiplex PCR assay. The immuneACCESS repertoire file appears here via TCRdb, limited to in-frame rearrangements. These files lack a portion of the clones; in checked studies, under half of the deficit traces to unresolved V genes, and the cause of the others is not known. Across this sample there are around 15,000 clones, with under 95% seen only once. The top ten clonotypes cover more than 4% of the sample. Material: peripheral blood. Receptors originate from a man in his 60s with active COVID-19.

This rearrangement joins TRBV6-6 to TRBJ2-5, with TRBD2 matching over 13 bases. The ends lost 6 bases at V and 1 base at J; junction bases unmatched: 5. Germline CDR1 reads MNHNY; CDR2 reads SVGAGI (reference sequence). The CDR3 runs 16 residues. CDR3 sequence reads: CASSATSGGAQETQYF. Written as DNA, the CDR3 is TGTGCCAGCAGCGCTACTAGCGGGGGGGCCCAAGAGACCCAGTACTTC.

CDR3 coding DNA: TGCGCCAGCAGCAGTGCAACAGGGGGCGCGGGTGAAAAACTGTTTTTT. Its translation is CASSSATGGAGEKLFF. This chain joins TRBV5-1 and TRBJ1-4; 9 bases match TRBD1. The length of the CDR3 is 16 residues. The V and J ends lost 4 bases and 7 bases, in that order; junction bases with no gene match: 11. The germline CDR1 and CDR2 sequences are SGHRS and YFSETQ.

The rearrangement links TRBV3-1 (or the pseudogene TRBV3-2) to TRBJ2-3; TRBD2 matches at 10 bases. Germline CDR1 reads LGHDT; CDR2 reads YNNKEL (reference sequence). The CDR3 is 17 residues long. V gave up 0 bases and J gave up 3 bases; unmatched junction bases: 6. The CDR3 bases are TGTGCCAGCAGCCAAGACCCCACTAGCGGGGCGACAGATACGCAGTATTTT. Residues: CASSQDPTSGATDTQYF.

CDR3 amino acids: CASSLLTGGELFF. The CDR3 coding sequence is TGTGCCAGCAGCTTATTAACGGGCGGGGAGCTGTTTTTT. V is TRBV5-6 and J is TRBJ1-3; D gene ambiguous. Near its end, the DNA agrees better with TRBJ2-2, so the J call may be wrong. Germline V gene lookup returns CDR1 SGHDT and CDR2 YYEEEE. The CDR3 runs 13 residues.

The chain joins TRBV13 to TRBJ2-3; TRBD2 matches 7 bases. V was pared by 4 bases and J by 4 bases, with 8 bases of the junction left unmatched. The CDR3 sequence is 15 residues long. From germline, CDR1 is PRHDT and CDR2 FYEKMQ (reference sequence). CDR3 in DNA: TGTGCCAGCAGCTCGGCACGGGGGGAGGCAGATACGCAGTATTTT. As protein: CASSSARGEADTQYF.

This chain connects TRBV18 to TRBJ1-2; 10 bases align to TRBD1. J was trimmed by 5 bases and V by 8 bases; bases with no gene match: 5. The CDR3 totals 13 residues. Germline values: CDR1 KGHSH, CDR2 LQKENI. The CDR3 DNA is TGTGCCAGCACGCCGGGACAGGGGTATGGCTACACCTTC. Its protein product is CASTPGQGYGYTF.

With regard to this clone: A read error may produce the germline difference seen at one junction end. This chain uses TRBV3-1 (or the pseudogene TRBV3-2) with TRBJ2-4, with D perhaps TRBD2 (7 bases). Germline V gene sequence: CDR1 LGHDT, CDR2 YNNKEL (reference sequence). CDR3 length: 13 amino acids. CDR3 protein: CASSLERRGPVLF. CDR3 DNA: TGTGCCAGCAGCTTGGAGAGGCGGGGGCCCGTACTCTTC.

This chain connects TRBV5-1 to TRBJ2-3; the D gene is possibly TRBD2 (6 bases). V lost 7 bases and J 3 bases, leaving 15 bases between the germline ends. This CDR3 is 14 amino acids long. Germline V gives CDR1 SGHRS, CDR2 YFSETQ. The CDR3 loop is CASAGSLGTDTQYF. DNA for the CDR3: TGCGCCAGCGCGGGGAGTCTGGGAACAGATACGCAGTATTTT.

V is TRBV13 and J is TRBJ1-2, with a weak D call TRBD1 (5 bases). The CDR3 has 13 amino acids. V was trimmed by 3 bases and J by 4 bases, leaving 9 bases between them. CDR1 is PRHDT and CDR2 is FYEKMQ in the germline V gene (reference sequence). The CDR3: CASSFGRAYGYTF. Here the CDR3 DNA reads TGTGCCAGCAGCTTTGGCAGGGCCTATGGCTACACCTTC.

This clone was detected a few times. The rearrangement uses TRBV5-1 and TRBJ1-1, with D possibly matching TRBD1 (5 bases). Germline-derived CDR1 and CDR2 are SGHRS and YFSETQ. This CDR3 comprises 13 residues. Trimming stripped 3 bases from V and 7 bases from J, with 13 bases between. This CDR3 reads CASSWVPDSEAFF. The CDR3, as DNA: TGCGCCAGCAGCTGGGTACCCGACAGTGAAGCTTTCTTT.

The CDR3 DNA reads TGTGCCAGCAGCGACCCGAAGACAGGGATGAACACTGAAGCTTTCTTT. Its translation is CASSDPKTGMNTEAFF. The gene calls are TRBV5-5 and TRBJ1-1, with 7 bases that match TRBD1. The CDR3 runs 16 residues. Germline V lookup: CDR1 SGHKS, CDR2 YYEKEE (reference sequence). The junction had 9 bases not matched to a gene; V was cut back by 4 bases and J by 0 bases.

The gene calls are TRBV6-5 and TRBJ2-7; 8 positions match TRBD2. In germline, CDR1 is MNHEY, CDR2 SVGAGI. J was trimmed by 6 bases and V by 6 bases; bases with no gene match: 10. The length of the CDR3 is 14 residues. The CDR3 DNA reads as TGTGCCAGCAGGGGGACTAGTTACGCAGGCGAGCAGTACTTC. Translated: CASRGTSYAGEQYF.

V gene TRBV3-1 (or the pseudogene TRBV3-2) combines with J gene TRBJ1-4, with D unclear. The CDR3 has 11 residues. Trimming stripped 6 bases from V and 5 bases from J, with 4 bases between. The V gene's germline CDR1 is LGHDT and CDR2 YNNKEL (reference sequence). In DNA form, the CDR3 reads TGTGCCAGCAGTCGGAATGAAAAACTGTTTTTT. This encodes CASSRNEKLFF.

V gene TRBV6-2 or TRBV6-3 combines with J gene TRBJ2-7; no reliable D call. Germline V gives CDR1 MNHEY, CDR2 SVGEGT. V was cut by 4 bases and J by 3 bases, with 10 bases left in between. The CDR3 loop spans 13 amino acids. CDR3 DNA sequence: TGTGCCAGCAGTTGGGCAGCTATCTACGAGCAGTACTTC. Amino acids: CASSWAAIYEQYF.